The 18 T cell receptor beta chains presented below share a single source sample, sequenced in a study of T cell repertoires in cytomegalovirus infection. These TCRs' antigens remain unknown. Each CDR3 protein is one row after TCRdb ran MiXCR on the reads. The sample holds about 830,000 distinct CDR3 sequences, 30% to 35% seen once. The source material was cultured CD8+ T cells from PBMCs, sampled from culture after CMV antigen stimulation. Every receptor here comes from a human donor in good health (CMV status not recorded). Some clones in this sample may be carry-over from other donors' samples.

The gene calls are TRBV11-2 and TRBJ1-1, with 12 positions matching TRBD1. The CDR3 totals 17 residues. J lost 3 bases, V lost 3 bases, and 8 bases had no gene match. Germline-derived CDR1 and CDR2 are SGHAT and FQNNGV. CDR3 sequence: CASSFWDRGRWDTEAFF. For the CDR3, the DNA is TGTGCCAGCAGCTTTTGGGACAGGGGGCGGTGGGACACTGAAGCTTTCTTT. The full variable domain, with the rest looked up from reference TRBV11-2 and TRBJ1-1, is EAGVAQSPRYKIIEKRQSVAFWCNPISGHATLYWYQQILGQGPKLLIQFQNNGVVDDSQLPKDRFSAERLKGVDSTLKIQPAKLEDSAVYLCASSFWDRGRWDTEAFFGQGTRLTVV.

This chain links TRBV12-3 or TRBV12-4 with TRBJ2-1; D not certain. V shed 4 bases and J shed 1 base, with 8 bases lying between them. This CDR3 has 14 amino acids. CDR3 sequence (DNA): TGTGCCAGCAGTTCCGCCCCATCCTACAATGAGCAGTTCTTC. Translation gives CASSSAPSYNEQFF.

This clonotype was counted at least ten times. This chain uses TRBV7-2 with TRBJ2-7, with D unresolved. V was clipped by 0 bases and J by 0 bases, with 15 bases between them. The CDR3 is 17 amino acids. Germline V gene data show CDR1 as SGHTA and CDR2 as FQGNSA. CDR3 in amino acids: CASSLAGSFLSSYEQYV. As DNA, the CDR3 is TGTGCCAGCAGCTTAGCAGGGTCTTTCCTTAGCTCCTACGAGCAGTACGTC.

In its sample, this clonotype was seen a few times. The chain couples TRBV4-1 to TRBJ1-5; D call uncertain. The CDR3 length is 15 residues. The V and J ends lost 0 bases and 6 bases respectively, with 12 bases between them. Per the germline V gene, CDR1 is MGHRA and CDR2 is YSYEKL. DNA for the CDR3: TGCGCCAGCAGCCAAGATGGACCCACGGGTCAGCCCCAGCATTTT. It yields the protein CASSQDGPTGQPQHF.

A few counts support this clonotype. The V and J genes are TRBV6-5 and TRBJ1-6, with TRBD1 matching 7 bases. The CDR3 consists of 16 residues. Per germline, CDR1 MNHEY and CDR2 SVGAGI. The V gene end was trimmed by 5 bases and the J gene end by 5 bases; junction bases not matched to a gene: 9. Written as DNA, the CDR3 is TGTGCCAGCAGTACTCGGGAGGGGGCGGATAATTCACCCCTCCACTTT. This sequence encodes CASSTREGADNSPLHF.

The chain's CDR3 is CASSQSVGYGRRAYNEQFF. The CDR3 DNA sequence: TGTGCCAGCAGCCAGTCCGTCGGGTATGGGAGGAGGGCCTACAATGAGCAGTTCTTC. The V call is TRBV3-1, the J call TRBJ2-1; D may be TRBD2 (6 bases). This CDR3 is 19 amino acids long. CDR1 is LGHDT and CDR2 is YNNKEL in the germline V gene (reference sequence). Trimming removed 3 bases from V and 2 bases from J, with 23 bases in between.

The chain uses TRBV28 and TRBJ1-5; TRBD1 is a possible D gene (6 bases). This CDR3 is built from 13 residues. Trimming stripped 6 bases from V and 9 bases from J, with 15 bases between. Germline V gene sequence: CDR1 MDHEN, CDR2 SYDVKM. In nucleotides, the CDR3 is TGTGCCAGCAGACAGGGACCCAGGAGGCCCCAGCATTTT. Protein sequence: CASRQGPRRPQHF.

This clonotype occurred a few times. The chain is built from TRBV5-1 and TRBJ2-7, with 7 bases that match TRBD1. After removal of 4 bases from V and 2 bases from J, the junction contained 6 bases not matched to a gene. CDR1 is SGHRS and CDR2 is YFSETQ in the germline V gene. This CDR3 has 14 residues. CDR3 bases: TGCGCCAGCAGCGCAGGGACAGTTACCTACGAGCAGTACTTC. Encoded protein: CASSAGTVTYEQYF. The full variable domain, rest sourced from reference TRBV5-1 and TRBJ2-7, is KAGVTQTPRYLIKTRGQQVTLSCSPISGHRSVSWYQQTPGQGLQFLFEYFSETQRNKGNFPGRFSGRQFSNSRSEMNVSTLELGDSALYLCASSAGTVTYEQYFGPGTRLTVT.

The sample holds a few counts of this clonotype. V and J are TRBV19 and TRBJ1-1; D uncertain. The CDR3 is made up of 16 amino acids. Germline CDR1 is LNHDA and CDR2 is SQIVND (reference sequence). Trimming cost V 5 bases and J 3 bases, with 19 bases left between them. The CDR3 is CASSSMEGWVHTEAFF. The CDR3 DNA reads as TGTGCCAGTAGTTCCATGGAGGGATGGGTGCACACTGAAGCTTTCTTT.

This clonotype was observed a few times. The V gene is TRBV9, the J gene TRBJ1-3, with a possible D match to TRBD1 (6 bases). CDR1 is SGDLS, CDR2 YYNGEE, per germline. This CDR3 has 20 amino acids. V was trimmed by 0 bases and J by 0 bases, leaving 22 bases between them. The CDR3 DNA follows: TGTGCCAGCAGCGTAGTAGGGGCCTCGGGACAACCGACCTCTGGAAACACCATATATTTT. This codes for CASSVVGASGQPTSGNTIYF.

The rearrangement joins TRBV7-9 to TRBJ2-5; a weak D match, TRBD1 (5 bases). V dropped 0 bases and J dropped 4 bases, with 12 bases sitting between them. Per the germline V gene, CDR1 is SEHNR and CDR2 is FQNEAQ (reference sequence). The CDR3 consists of 15 residues. The CDR3 spells CASSLAVGDGETQYF. Here the CDR3 DNA reads TGTGCCAGCAGCTTAGCGGTAGGGGATGGAGAGACCCAGTACTTC.

The chain joins TRBV19 to TRBJ1-3; D is unclear. The V end was cut by 7 bases, the J end by 4 bases, with 5 bases between. Germline-derived CDR1 and CDR2 are LNHDA and SQIVND (reference sequence). The CDR3 totals 11 residues. CDR3 bases: TGTGCCAGTAAAGACGGAAACACCATATATTTT. Translated: CASKDGNTIYF.

This clonotype has more than one count but fewer than ten. This chain links TRBV27 with TRBJ1-2; 11 positions match TRBD1. In germline, CDR1 is MNHEY, CDR2 SMNVEV (reference sequence). The V segment lost 5 bases and the J segment 8 bases; nucleotides outside the gene matches: 13. The CDR3 runs 16 residues. In DNA, the CDR3 is TGTGCCAGCAGTCCCAGGGACAGGGGGACTTGGGGCGGCTACACCTTC. This gives the protein CASSPRDRGTWGGYTF.

This clonotype was seen many times. The chain carries TRBV7-2 and TRBJ1-1; perhaps TRBD1 as D (5 bases). This CDR3 contains 17 residues. Trimming pared 3 bases from V and 1 base from J, leaving 18 bases between. Germline values: CDR1 SGHTA, CDR2 FQGNSA. The CDR3 DNA is TGTGCCAGCAGCTTCCCCGGGGGACGGGTCCCGAACACTGAAGCTTTCTTT. It encodes CASSFPGGRVPNTEAFF.

This clonotype occurred a few times. This chain uses TRBV7-9 with TRBJ2-7; 9 nucleotides agree with TRBD1. V lost 8 bases, J lost 3 bases, and 5 bases stayed unmatched. The CDR3 totals 13 residues. The germline gives CDR1 SEHNR, CDR2 FQNEAQ (reference sequence). CDR3 DNA: TGTGCCAGCCAACCGGGACAGGGCTACGAGCAGTACTTC. Translating it yields CASQPGQGYEQYF. Together with reference TRBV7-9 and TRBJ2-7, the CDR3 gives the full variable domain: DTGVSQNPRHKITKRGQNVTFRCDPISEHNRLYWYRQTLGQGPEFLTYFQNEAQLEKSRLLSDRFSAERPKGSFSTLEIQRTEQGDSAMYLCASQPGQGYEQYFGPGTRLTVT.

This clonotype has more than one count but fewer than ten. The chain employs TRBV15 and TRBJ2-5; D is possibly TRBD2 (6 bases). Deletions cut 3 bases from V and 5 bases from J, with 7 bases between. The CDR3 has 12 residues. Germline-derived CDR1 and CDR2 are LNHNV and YYDKDF (reference sequence). CDR3 residues: CATSSGGETQYF. The DNA for the CDR3 is TGTGCCACCAGCAGTGGGGGGGAGACCCAGTACTTC.

This rearrangement joins TRBV7-9 to TRBJ2-7; D unclear. The CDR3 consists of 12 residues. Germline CDR1 reads SEHNR; CDR2 reads FQNEAQ (reference sequence). Deletions cut 9 bases from V and 5 bases from J, with 14 bases between. Here the CDR3 DNA reads TGTGCCAGTAAAGAGCTAAGGGACGAGCAGTACTTC. Encoded protein: CASKELRDEQYF.

This clonotype was observed a few times. The chain uses TRBV11-2 and TRBJ2-7; 10 bases map to TRBD2. In germline, CDR1 is SGHAT, CDR2 FQNNGV. The V and J ends lost 5 bases and 4 bases, in that order; junction bases with no gene match: 8. The CDR3 consists of 15 residues. CDR3 DNA sequence: TGTGCCAGCAGCCTCGCTAGCGGGGGAGTATACGAGCAGTACTTC. Translated: CASSLASGGVYEQYF.